Below are 12 T cell receptor beta chains sequenced from a single sample in a study of blood T cells in healthy people across ages. A sample-barcoded 5' primer and a J-beta primer mix were used in a second PCR of roughly 7 to 12 cycles. MiXCR, run by TCRdb on the 5' RACE reads, gives a single entry per CDR3 protein. Here the sample spans approximately 800,000 distinct CDR3 sequences, approximately 59% being singletons. The sequenced sample consisted of blood. The receptors here all came from a man younger than 45 in good health.

This clonotype showed up just a few times. The chain employs TRBV28 and TRBJ2-3; D possibly corresponds to TRBD2 (6 bases). The V end lost 2 bases, the J end lost 1 base, and 13 bases lay between the germline ends. The CDR3 runs to 16 residues. The V gene's germline CDR1 is MDHEN and CDR2 SYDVKM. For the CDR3, the DNA is TGTGCCAGCAGTTTACCCGGGGAGGAGGGCACAGATACGCAGTATTTT. It specifies CASSLPGEEGTDTQYF.

The chain combines TRBV20-1 with TRBJ2-4; the D is unclear. Germline CDR1 and CDR2: DFQATT and SNEGSKA (reference sequence). CDR3 length: 16 residues. V shed 1 base and J shed 1 base, with 14 bases lying between them. As DNA, the CDR3 is TGCAGTGCTAGAGCCGACGACGGGCGGGCCAAAAACATTCAGTACTTC. It is translated as CSARADDGRAKNIQYF.

This clonotype turned up a few times. J is TRBJ2-3 and V is TRBV12-3 or TRBV12-4, with D unresolved. The V end was cut by 5 bases, the J end by 1 base, with 7 bases between. This CDR3 contains 13 residues. The CDR3 here is CASSDWGTDTQYF. For the CDR3, the DNA is TGTGCCAGCAGTGACTGGGGCACAGATACGCAGTATTTT.

V is TRBV9 and J is TRBJ2-2; unclear D gene. This CDR3 region has 14 residues. The V end lost 1 base, the J end lost 1 base, and 5 bases lay between the germline ends. CDR1 SGDLS and CDR2 YYNGEE come from the germline V gene. CDR3 sequence: CASSVLGNTGELFF. The CDR3 coding sequence is TGTGCCAGCAGCGTACTAGGGAACACCGGGGAGCTGTTTTTT.

This chain joins TRBV7-9 and TRBJ2-7, with 7 nucleotides matching TRBD1. Germline V gene sequence: CDR1 SEHNR, CDR2 FQNEAQ (reference sequence). The CDR3 is 15 amino acids. J lost 3 bases, V lost 1 base, and 6 bases had no gene match. CDR3 DNA sequence: TGTGCCAGCAGCTTAGTAGGGACAGACGGCTACGAGCAGTACTTC. Residues: CASSLVGTDGYEQYF.

CDR3 region: CASSFYGLAGAGEQFF. For the CDR3, the DNA is TGCGCCAGCAGCTTTTACGGACTAGCGGGAGCGGGTGAGCAGTTCTTC. J is TRBJ2-1 and V is TRBV5-1; 13 nucleotides agree with TRBD2. Losses at the gene ends were 2 bases for V and 9 bases for J; bases not matched to a gene: 8. Germline V gene sequence: CDR1 SGHRS, CDR2 YFSETQ. The CDR3 has 16 amino acids.

This rearrangement joins TRBV29-1 to TRBJ2-2, with D maybe TRBD2 (6 bases). CDR1 SQVTM and CDR2 ANQGSEA come from the germline V gene. The CDR3 totals 14 residues. Deletions cut 3 bases from V and 5 bases from J, with 13 bases between. The CDR3 DNA reads as TGCAGCGTTGACTCCGGGAGAGGGACCGGGGAGCTGTTTTTT. Its translation is CSVDSGRGTGELFF.

This rearrangement joins TRBV9 to TRBJ2-1, with D maybe TRBD1 (5 bases). The CDR3 runs 16 residues. Per the germline V gene, CDR1 is SGDLS and CDR2 is YYNGEE. V was clipped by 0 bases and J by 6 bases, with 16 bases between them. The CDR3 loop reads CASSVDAGSTTNEQFF. CDR3 DNA sequence: TGTGCCAGCAGCGTAGATGCAGGGTCAACTACCAATGAGCAGTTCTTC.

The chain is built from TRBV12-3 or TRBV12-4 and TRBJ1-2; TRBD1 might be the D (6 bases). CDR3 size: 13 residues. Trimming removed 7 bases from V and 3 bases from J, with 12 bases in between. The CDR3 loop is CASTLGAHYGYTF. In DNA, the CDR3 is TGTGCCAGCACCTTGGGGGCCCACTATGGCTACACCTTC.

V usage is TRBV20-1 and J usage is TRBJ2-3, with 8 bases lining up with TRBD1. Germline V lookup: CDR1 DFQATT, CDR2 SNEGSKA (reference sequence). With 0 bases clipped from V and 2 bases from J, the junction kept 4 bases outside the gene matches. This CDR3 contains 15 residues. The CDR3 DNA is TGCAGTGCTAGAGATCGGGACAGGTCCACAGATACGCAGTATTTT. Translated: CSARDRDRSTDTQYF.

J is TRBJ1-2 and V is TRBV25-1; D is perhaps TRBD1 (5 bases). The CDR3 is made up of 13 amino acids. Germline assignment: CDR1 MGHDK and CDR2 SYGVNS. The V end was cut by 3 bases, the J end by 6 bases, with 11 bases between. The CDR3 protein is CASSDRGQDGYTF. Written as DNA, the CDR3 is TGTGCCAGCAGTGACCGCGGACAAGATGGCTACACCTTC.

This clonotype has only a few counts. V and J are TRBV29-1 and TRBJ2-1; D is unresolved. This CDR3 is 12 amino acids long. V was shortened by 6 bases and J by 6 bases, with 12 bases between the two germline ends. Germline-derived CDR1 and CDR2 are SQVTM and ANQGSEA. DNA for the CDR3: TGCAGCGTAGATACTACCCCCAATGAGCAGTTCTTC. It is translated as CSVDTTPNEQFF.